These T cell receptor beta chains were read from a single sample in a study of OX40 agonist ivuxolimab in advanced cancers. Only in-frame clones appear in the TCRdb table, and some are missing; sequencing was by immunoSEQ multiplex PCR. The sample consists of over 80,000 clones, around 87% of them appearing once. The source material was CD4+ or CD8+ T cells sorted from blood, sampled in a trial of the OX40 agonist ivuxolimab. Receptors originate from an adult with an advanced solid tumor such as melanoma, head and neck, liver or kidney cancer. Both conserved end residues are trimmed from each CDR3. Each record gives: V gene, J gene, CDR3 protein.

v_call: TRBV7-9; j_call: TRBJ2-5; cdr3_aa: ASSLGTLQGGGETQY
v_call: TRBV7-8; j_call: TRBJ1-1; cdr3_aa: ASSPVVQLNTEAF
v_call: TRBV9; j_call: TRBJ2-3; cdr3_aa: ASSVPTGGTDTQY
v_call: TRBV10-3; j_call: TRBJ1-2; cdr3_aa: AISDGAGYGYT
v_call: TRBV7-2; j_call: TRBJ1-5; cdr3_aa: ASSSGQGRASNQPQH
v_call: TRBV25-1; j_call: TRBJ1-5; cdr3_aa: ASSEYGGDQPQH
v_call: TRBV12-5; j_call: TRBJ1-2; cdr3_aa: ASAQSGTIYGYT
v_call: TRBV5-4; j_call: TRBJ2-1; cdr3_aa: ASRGGPNNEQF
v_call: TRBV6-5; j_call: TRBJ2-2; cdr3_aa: ASSPLRGVGGELF
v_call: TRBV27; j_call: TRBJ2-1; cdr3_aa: ASSPYSSGRALNEQF
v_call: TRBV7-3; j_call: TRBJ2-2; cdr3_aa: ASRLVPGYTGELF
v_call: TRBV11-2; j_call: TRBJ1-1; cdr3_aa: ASSLEASTEAF
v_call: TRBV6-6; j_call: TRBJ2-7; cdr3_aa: ASSYAGTRVYEQY
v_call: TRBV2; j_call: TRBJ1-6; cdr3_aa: ASRGMTGKLSPLH
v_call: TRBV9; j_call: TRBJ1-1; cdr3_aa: ASSVLGTQSEAF
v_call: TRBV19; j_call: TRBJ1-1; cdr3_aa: ASSIDIGEAF
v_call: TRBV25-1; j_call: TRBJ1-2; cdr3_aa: ASSGGTGGYT
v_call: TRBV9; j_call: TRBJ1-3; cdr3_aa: ASSVEDNSGNTIY
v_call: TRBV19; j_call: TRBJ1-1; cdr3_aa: ASNGAGTEAF